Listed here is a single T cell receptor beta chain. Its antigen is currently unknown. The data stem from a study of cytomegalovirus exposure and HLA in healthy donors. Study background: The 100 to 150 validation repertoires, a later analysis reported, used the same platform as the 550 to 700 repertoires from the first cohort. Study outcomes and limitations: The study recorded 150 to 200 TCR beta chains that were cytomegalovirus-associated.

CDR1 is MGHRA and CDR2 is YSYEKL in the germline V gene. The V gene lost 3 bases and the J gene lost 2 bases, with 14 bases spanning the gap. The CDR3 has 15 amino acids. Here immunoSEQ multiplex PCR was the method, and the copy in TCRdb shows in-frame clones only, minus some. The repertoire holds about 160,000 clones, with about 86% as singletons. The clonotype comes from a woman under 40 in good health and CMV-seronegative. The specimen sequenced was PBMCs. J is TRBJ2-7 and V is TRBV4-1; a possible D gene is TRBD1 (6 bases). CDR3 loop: CASSHHRTAAYEQYF. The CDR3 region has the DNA TGCGCCAGCAGCCATCATAGGACAGCAGCCTACGAGCAGTACTTC.